The rows below give T cell receptor beta chains drawn from one sample of a study of shared T cell receptors in the human thymus. Clones were read by immunoSEQ multiplex PCR, and TCRdb kept only the in-frame ones, dropping some. This table holds hundreds of thousands of clones, more than 70% found once. This sample was also put to use in a study of human thymus T cells.

Sequences were obtained from thymocytes. The receptors shown here come from a boy less than two years old with a congenital heart defect. Both conserved end residues are part of each CDR3. Each record gives: D gene, J gene, V gene, CDR3 protein, CDR3 DNA. D genes are given only for firm matches.

d_call: NA
j_call: TRBJ2-7
v_call: TRBV7-2
cdr3_aa: CASSFWTDEQYF
cdr3_nt: TGTGCCAGCAGCTTTTGGACAGACGAGCAGTACTTC

d_call: NA
j_call: TRBJ2-7
v_call: TRBV11-1
cdr3_aa: CASSPDRTYEQYF
cdr3_nt: TGTGCCAGCAGCCCCGACAGGACCTACGAGCAGTACTTC

d_call: TRBD1
j_call: TRBJ2-7
v_call: TRBV28
cdr3_aa: CASSLYIRQGVSYEQYF
cdr3_nt: TGTGCCAGCAGTCTTTACATCCGACAGGGAGTGTCCTACGAGCAGTACTTC

d_call: TRBD2
j_call: TRBJ2-3
v_call: TRBV15
cdr3_aa: CATSRSPAPDQSGGSTDTQYF
cdr3_nt: TGTGCCACCAGCAGATCCCCCGCCCCAGATCAGAGCGGGGGGAGCACAGATACGCAGTATTTT

d_call: TRBD2
j_call: TRBJ2-5
v_call: TRBV9
cdr3_aa: CASSAPTSGRAGETQYF
cdr3_nt: TGTGCCAGCAGCGCCCCGACTAGCGGGAGGGCCGGGGAGACCCAGTACTTC

d_call: NA
j_call: TRBJ2-3
v_call: TRBV29-1
cdr3_aa: CSVYRGTDTQYF
cdr3_nt: TGCAGCGTTTACAGGGGCACAGATACGCAGTATTTT

d_call: NA
j_call: TRBJ1-1
v_call: TRBV27
cdr3_aa: CASSFLQVLLPFF
cdr3_nt: TGTGCCAGCAGTTTCCTACAGGTGCTTTTACCTTTCTTT

d_call: TRBD2
j_call: TRBJ2-7
v_call: TRBV7-2
cdr3_aa: CASSLQTSGGAYEQYF
cdr3_nt: TGTGCCAGCAGCTTACAGACTAGCGGGGGGGCCTACGAGCAGTACTTC

d_call: TRBD1
j_call: TRBJ1-1
v_call: TRBV28
cdr3_aa: CASSHHTGANMNTEAFF
cdr3_nt: TGTGCCAGCAGTCACCACACAGGGGCCAACATGAACACTGAAGCTTTCTTT

d_call: TRBD2
j_call: TRBJ2-1
v_call: TRBV6-5
cdr3_aa: CASSKTSGYHNEQFF
cdr3_nt: TGTGCCAGCAGTAAGACTAGCGGGTACCACAATGAGCAGTTCTTC

d_call: TRBD2
j_call: TRBJ2-3
v_call: TRBV7-3
cdr3_aa: CASSLTKAGNTDTQYF
cdr3_nt: TGTGCCAGCAGCTTAACGAAAGCGGGGAACACAGATACGCAGTATTTT